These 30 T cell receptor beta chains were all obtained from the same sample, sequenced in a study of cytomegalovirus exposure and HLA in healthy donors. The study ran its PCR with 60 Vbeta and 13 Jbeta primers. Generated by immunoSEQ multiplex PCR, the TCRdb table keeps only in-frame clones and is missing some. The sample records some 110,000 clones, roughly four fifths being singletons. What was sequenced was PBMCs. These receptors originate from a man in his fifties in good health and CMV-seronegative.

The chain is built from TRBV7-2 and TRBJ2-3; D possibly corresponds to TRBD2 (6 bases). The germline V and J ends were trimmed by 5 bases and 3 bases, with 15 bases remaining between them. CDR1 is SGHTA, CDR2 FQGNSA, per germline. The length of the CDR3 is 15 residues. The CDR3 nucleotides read TGTGCCAGCAGCCCTGGGGGGTTGGGGACAGATACGCAGTATTTT. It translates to CASSPGGLGTDTQYF.

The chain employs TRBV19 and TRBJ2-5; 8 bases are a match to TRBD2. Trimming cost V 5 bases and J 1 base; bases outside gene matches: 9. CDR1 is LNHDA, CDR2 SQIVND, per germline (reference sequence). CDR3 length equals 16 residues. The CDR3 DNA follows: TGTGCCAGTAGTTATGAGCGGGGGCCACCCCAAGAGACCCAGTACTTC. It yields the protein CASSYERGPPQETQYF.

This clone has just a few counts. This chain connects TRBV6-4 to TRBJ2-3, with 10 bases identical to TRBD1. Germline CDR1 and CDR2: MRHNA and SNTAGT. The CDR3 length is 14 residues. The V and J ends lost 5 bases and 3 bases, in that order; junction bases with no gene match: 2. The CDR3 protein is CASSPGQGTDTQYF. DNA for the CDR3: TGTGCCAGCAGTCCGGGACAGGGGACAGATACGCAGTATTTT.

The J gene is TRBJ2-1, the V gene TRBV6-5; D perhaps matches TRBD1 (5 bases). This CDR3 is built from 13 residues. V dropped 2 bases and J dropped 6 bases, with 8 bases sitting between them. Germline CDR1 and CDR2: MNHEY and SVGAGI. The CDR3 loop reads CASSYGATNEQFF. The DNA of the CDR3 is TGTGCCAGCAGTTACGGGGCAACCAATGAGCAGTTCTTC.

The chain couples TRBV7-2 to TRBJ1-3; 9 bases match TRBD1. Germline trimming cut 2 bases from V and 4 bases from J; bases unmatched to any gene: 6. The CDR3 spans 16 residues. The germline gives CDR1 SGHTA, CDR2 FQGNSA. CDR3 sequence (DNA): TGTGCCAGCAGCTTATTTACCGGGACAGGGGGAAACACCATATATTTT. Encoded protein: CASSLFTGTGGNTIYF.

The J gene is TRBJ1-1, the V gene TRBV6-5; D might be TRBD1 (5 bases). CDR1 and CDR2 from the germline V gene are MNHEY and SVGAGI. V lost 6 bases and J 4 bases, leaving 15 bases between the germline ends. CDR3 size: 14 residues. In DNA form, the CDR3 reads TGTGCCAGCAGCCCGCCAGGGATTCGCACTGAAGCTTTCTTT. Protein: CASSPPGIRTEAFF.

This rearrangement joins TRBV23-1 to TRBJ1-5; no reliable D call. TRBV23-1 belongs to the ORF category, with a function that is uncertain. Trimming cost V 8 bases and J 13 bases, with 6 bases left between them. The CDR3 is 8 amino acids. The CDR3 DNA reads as TGCGCCAGCCGGGAACAGCATTTT. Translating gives CASREQHF.

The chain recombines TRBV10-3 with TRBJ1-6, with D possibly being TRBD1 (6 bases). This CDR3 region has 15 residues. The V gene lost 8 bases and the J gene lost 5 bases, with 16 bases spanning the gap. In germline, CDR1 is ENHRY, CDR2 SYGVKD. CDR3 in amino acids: CAIGRGGRNNSPLHF. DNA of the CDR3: TGTGCCATCGGGAGGGGGGGCAGAAATAATTCACCCCTCCACTTT.

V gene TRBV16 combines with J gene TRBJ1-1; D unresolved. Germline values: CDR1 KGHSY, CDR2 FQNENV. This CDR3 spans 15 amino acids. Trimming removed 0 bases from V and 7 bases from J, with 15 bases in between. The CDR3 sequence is CASSQSAPPRSEAFF. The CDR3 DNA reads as TGTGCCAGCAGCCAATCGGCCCCACCGAGGAGTGAAGCTTTCTTT.

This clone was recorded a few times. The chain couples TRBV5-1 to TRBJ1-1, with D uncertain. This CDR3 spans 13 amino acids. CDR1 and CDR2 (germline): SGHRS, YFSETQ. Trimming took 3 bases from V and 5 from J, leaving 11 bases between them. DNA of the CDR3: TGCGCCAGCAGCTCCTGGCGGGGAACTGAAGCTTTCTTT. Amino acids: CASSSWRGTEAFF.

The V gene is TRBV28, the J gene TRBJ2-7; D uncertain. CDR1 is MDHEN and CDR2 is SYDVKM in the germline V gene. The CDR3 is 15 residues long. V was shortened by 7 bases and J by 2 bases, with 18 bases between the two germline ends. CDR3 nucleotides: TGTGCCAGCACTCCCTACGTTACAGCTACCTACGAGCAGTACTTC. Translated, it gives CASTPYVTATYEQYF.

For the CDR3, the DNA is TGCGCCAGCAGTGAGGACAGGGGGCCCACCGGGGAGCTGTTTTTT. Translation: CASSEDRGPTGELFF. The chain combines TRBV10-1 with TRBJ2-2; 10 bases are a match to TRBD1. CDR1 is WNHNN, CDR2 SYGVQD, per germline (reference sequence). This CDR3 is built from 15 residues. V was clipped by 2 bases and J by 4 bases; unmatched bases: 1.

CDR3 coding DNA: TGTGCCAGCTCACCACCGACGGGTGGGTTCACTGAAGCTTTCTTT. Its protein is CASSPPTGGFTEAFF. This chain joins TRBV18 and TRBJ1-1; no clear D gene. The V and J ends lost 0 bases and 4 bases respectively, with 12 bases between them. The CDR3 spans 15 residues. Germline V gives CDR1 KGHSH, CDR2 LQKENI.

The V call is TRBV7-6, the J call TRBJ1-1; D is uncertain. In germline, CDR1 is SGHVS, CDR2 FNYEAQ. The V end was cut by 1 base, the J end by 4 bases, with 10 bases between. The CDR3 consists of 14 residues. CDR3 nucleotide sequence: TGTGCCAGCAGCTTAGGTAGGGAGGGCACTGAAGCTTTCTTT. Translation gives CASSLGREGTEAFF.

CDR3 region: CAWRGTGRSYTF. In nucleotides, the CDR3 is TGTGCCTGGAGGGGAACAGGGAGAAGCTACACCTTC. J is TRBJ1-2 and V is TRBV30; weak D call: TRBD1 (6 bases). Trimming took off 3 bases at V and 9 bases at J, with 14 bases between the two ends. CDR1 is GTSNPN and CDR2 is SVGIG in the germline V gene (reference sequence). The CDR3 contains 12 residues.

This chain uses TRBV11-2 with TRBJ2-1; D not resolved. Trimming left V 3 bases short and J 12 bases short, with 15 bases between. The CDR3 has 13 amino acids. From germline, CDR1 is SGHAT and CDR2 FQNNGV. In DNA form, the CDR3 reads TGTGCCAGCAGCTTCAACGCCTATTTTGTGCAGTTCTTC. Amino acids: CASSFNAYFVQFF.

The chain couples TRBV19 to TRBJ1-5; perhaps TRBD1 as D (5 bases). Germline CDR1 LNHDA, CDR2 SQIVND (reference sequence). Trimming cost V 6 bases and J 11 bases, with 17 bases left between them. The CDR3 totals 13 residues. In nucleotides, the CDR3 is TGTGCCAGTAGCCTCTTACAGGTTGAAGCCCAGCATTTT. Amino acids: CASSLLQVEAQHF. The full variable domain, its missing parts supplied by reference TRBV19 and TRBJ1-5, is DGGITQSPKYLFRKEGQNVTLSCEQNLNHDAMYWYRQDPGQGLRLIYYSQIVNDFQKGDIAEGYSVSREKKESFPLTVTSAQKNPTAFYLCASSLLQVEAQHFGDGTRLSIL.

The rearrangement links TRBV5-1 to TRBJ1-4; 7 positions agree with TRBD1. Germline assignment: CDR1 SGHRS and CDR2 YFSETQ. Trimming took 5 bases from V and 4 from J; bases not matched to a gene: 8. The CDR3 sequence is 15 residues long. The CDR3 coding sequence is TGCGCCAGCAGGCGAACAGGGGATGGTAATGAAAAACTGTTTTTT. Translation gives CASRRTGDGNEKLFF. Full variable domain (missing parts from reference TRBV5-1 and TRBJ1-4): KAGVTQTPRYLIKTRGQQVTLSCSPISGHRSVSWYQQTPGQGLQFLFEYFSETQRNKGNFPGRFSGRQFSNSRSEMNVSTLELGDSALYLCASRRTGDGNEKLFFGSGTQLSVL.

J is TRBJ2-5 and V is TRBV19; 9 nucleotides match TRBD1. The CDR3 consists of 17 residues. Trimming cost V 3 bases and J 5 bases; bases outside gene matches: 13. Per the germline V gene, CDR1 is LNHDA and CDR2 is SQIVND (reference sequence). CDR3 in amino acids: CASSIVGQGKIMETQYF. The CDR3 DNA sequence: TGTGCCAGTAGTATCGTAGGACAGGGGAAAATTATGGAGACCCAGTACTTC.

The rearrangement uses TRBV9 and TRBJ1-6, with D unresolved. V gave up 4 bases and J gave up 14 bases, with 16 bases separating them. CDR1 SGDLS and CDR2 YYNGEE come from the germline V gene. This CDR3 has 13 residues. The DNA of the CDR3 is TGTGCCAGCAGCCCCGATCCCATCGGGTCCCTCCACTTT. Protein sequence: CASSPDPIGSLHF.

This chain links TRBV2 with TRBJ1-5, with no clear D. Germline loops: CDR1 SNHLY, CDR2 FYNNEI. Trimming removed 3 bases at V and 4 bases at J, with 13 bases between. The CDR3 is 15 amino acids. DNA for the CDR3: TGTGCCAGCAGTGAGGAGGCAGAGATAAATCAGCCCCAGCATTTT. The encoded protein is CASSEEAEINQPQHF.

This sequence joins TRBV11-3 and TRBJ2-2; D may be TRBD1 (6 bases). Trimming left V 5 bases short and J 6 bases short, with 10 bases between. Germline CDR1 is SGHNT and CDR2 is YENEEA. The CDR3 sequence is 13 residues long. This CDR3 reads CASSRTVAGELFF. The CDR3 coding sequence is TGTGCCAGCAGCAGGACAGTGGCCGGGGAGCTGTTTTTT.

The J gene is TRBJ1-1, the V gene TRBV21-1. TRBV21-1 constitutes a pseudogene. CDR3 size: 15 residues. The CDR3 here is CASSSYLGRDTEAFF. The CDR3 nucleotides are TGTGCCAGCAGCTCCTATTTGGGGAGAGACACTGAAGCTTTCTTT.

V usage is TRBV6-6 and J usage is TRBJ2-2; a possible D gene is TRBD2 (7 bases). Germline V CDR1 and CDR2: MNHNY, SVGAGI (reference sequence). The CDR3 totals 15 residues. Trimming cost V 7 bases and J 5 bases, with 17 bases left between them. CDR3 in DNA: TGTGCCAGCACCCAGAGGGGGGGCGAAACCGGGGAGCTGTTTTTT. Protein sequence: CASTQRGGETGELFF.

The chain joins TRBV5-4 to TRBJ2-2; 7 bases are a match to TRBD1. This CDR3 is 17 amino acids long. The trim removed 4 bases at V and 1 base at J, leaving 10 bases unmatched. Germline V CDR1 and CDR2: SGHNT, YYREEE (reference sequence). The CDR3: CASSTRQGYLNTGELFF. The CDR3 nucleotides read TGTGCCAGCAGCACCCGACAGGGATACTTGAACACCGGGGAGCTGTTTTTT.

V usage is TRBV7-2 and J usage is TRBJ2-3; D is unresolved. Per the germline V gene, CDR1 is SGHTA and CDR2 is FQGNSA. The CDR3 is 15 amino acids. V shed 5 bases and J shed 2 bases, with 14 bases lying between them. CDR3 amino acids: CASSDEVLFTDTQYF. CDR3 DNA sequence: TGTGCCAGCAGCGACGAGGTTCTGTTCACAGATACGCAGTATTTT.

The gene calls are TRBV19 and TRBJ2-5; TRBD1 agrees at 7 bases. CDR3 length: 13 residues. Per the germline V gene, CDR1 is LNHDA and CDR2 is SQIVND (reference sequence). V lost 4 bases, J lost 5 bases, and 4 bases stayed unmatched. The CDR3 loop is CASSSRGYETQYF. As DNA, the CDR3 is TGTGCCAGTAGTAGCAGGGGGTATGAGACCCAGTACTTC.

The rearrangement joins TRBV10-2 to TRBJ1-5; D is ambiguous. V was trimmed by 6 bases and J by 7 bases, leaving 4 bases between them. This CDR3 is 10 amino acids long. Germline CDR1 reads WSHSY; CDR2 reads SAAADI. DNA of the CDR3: TGCGCCAGCAGGGCCCAGCCCCAGCATTTT. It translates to CASRAQPQHF.

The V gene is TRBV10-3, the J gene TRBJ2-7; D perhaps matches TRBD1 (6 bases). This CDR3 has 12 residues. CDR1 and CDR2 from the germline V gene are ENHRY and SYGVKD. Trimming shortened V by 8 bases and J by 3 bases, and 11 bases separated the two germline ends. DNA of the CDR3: TGTGCCATCGGACCGGACAGCTACGAGCAGTACTTC. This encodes CAIGPDSYEQYF.

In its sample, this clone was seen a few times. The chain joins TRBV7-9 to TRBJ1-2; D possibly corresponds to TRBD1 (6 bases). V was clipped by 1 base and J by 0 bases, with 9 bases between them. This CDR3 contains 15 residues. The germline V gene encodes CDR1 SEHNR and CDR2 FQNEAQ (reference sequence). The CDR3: CASSLEGGPNYGYTF. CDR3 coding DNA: TGTGCCAGCAGCTTAGAAGGGGGACCTAACTATGGCTACACCTTC.